These 19 T cell receptor beta chains were all obtained from the same sample, sequenced in a study of technical replicates of blood from several donors. The repertoire was sequenced with immunoSEQ multiplex PCR; TCRdb's copy has only in-frame clones and lacks some. The sample lists tens of thousands of clones, roughly 94% occurring once. The sequencing input was T cells isolated from PBMCs. The receptor set was obtained from a human donor in good health.

This chain uses TRBV13 with TRBJ2-3; a possible D gene is TRBD2 (6 bases). Germline V gene lookup returns CDR1 PRHDT and CDR2 FYEKMQ (reference sequence). V was cut by 5 bases and J by 1 base, with 16 bases left in between. This CDR3 has 16 residues. The CDR3 loop is CASSPSRGRRTDTQYF. The CDR3 nucleotides read TGTGCCAGCAGCCCCTCGCGGGGTCGGCGCACAGATACGCAGTATTTT. Using reference TRBV13 and TRBJ2-3 for the parts outside the CDR3, the full variable domain is AAGVIQSPRHLIKEKRETATLKCYPIPRHDTVYWYQQGPGQDPQFLISFYEKMQSDKGSIPDRFSAQQFSDYHSELNMSSLELGDSALYFCASSPSRGRRTDTQYFGPGTRLTVL.

The rearrangement uses TRBV29-1 and TRBJ2-5; TRBD1 matches at 9 bases. Looked up from germline, CDR1 is SQVTM and CDR2 is ANQGSEA. V lost 5 bases and J lost 2; bases outside the gene matches: 15. This CDR3 has 17 amino acids. Here the CDR3 DNA reads TGCAGCGTTCCCGCCCGGATAAGGACAGGGGAACAAGAGACCCAGTACTTC. Translated, it gives CSVPARIRTGEQETQYF.

This clone was recorded only once. The genes are TRBV11-2 and TRBJ1-1; tentative D call: TRBD1 (6 bases). Germline CDR1 SGHAT, CDR2 FQNNGV. CDR3 size: 17 residues. Trimming stripped 0 bases from V and 5 bases from J, with 19 bases between. The CDR3 sequence is CASSLEGVGGATTEAFF. CDR3 DNA: TGTGCCAGCAGCTTAGAAGGTGTTGGGGGCGCGACTACTGAAGCTTTCTTT.

The chain recombines TRBV5-1 with TRBJ2-3; 10 bases fit TRBD2. J gave up 0 bases and V 4 bases, and 5 bases lay outside the gene matches. The CDR3 runs to 16 residues. Germline assignment: CDR1 SGHRS and CDR2 YFSETQ. CDR3 DNA: TGCGCCAGCAGCAGCGGGAGGGCAGGGAGCACAGATACGCAGTATTTT. It encodes CASSSGRAGSTDTQYF.

This chain connects TRBV6-5 to TRBJ2-7, with a tentative D call TRBD1 (6 bases). V lost 5 bases and J lost 5, with 16 bases in between. Germline V lookup: CDR1 MNHEY, CDR2 SVGAGI. This CDR3 is 14 amino acids long. This chain's CDR3 is CASSTRQVIDEQYF. The CDR3, as DNA: TGTGCCAGCAGTACTAGACAGGTTATCGACGAGCAGTACTTC.

J is TRBJ2-1 and V is TRBV14; 7 bases agree with TRBD2. Germline V gene lookup returns CDR1 SGHDN and CDR2 FVKESK. This CDR3 contains 13 residues. V shed 8 bases and J 2 bases; nucleotides not matched to a gene: 3. As DNA, the CDR3 is TGTGCCAGCGGACTAGTCCCCTACAATGAGCAGTTCTTC. Its protein product is CASGLVPYNEQFF.

This clone was observed a few times. The chain uses TRBV5-4 and TRBJ2-1, with 12 bases aligning to TRBD2. V lost 0 bases, J lost 15 bases, and 10 bases stayed unmatched. CDR3 size: 15 residues. Germline loops: CDR1 SGHNT, CDR2 YYREEE (reference sequence). The CDR3 loop is CASSLVSSGGVSTFF. For the CDR3, the DNA is TGTGCCAGCAGCTTGGTGTCTAGCGGGGGGGTTAGCACGTTCTTC. The full variable domain, rest sourced from reference TRBV5-4 and TRBJ2-1, is ETGVTQSPTHLIKTRGQQVTLRCSSQSGHNTVSWYQQALGQGPQFIFQYYREEENGRGNFPPRFSGLQFPNYSSELNVNALELDDSALYLCASSLVSSGGVSTFFGPGTRLTVL.

This chain joins TRBV6-5 and TRBJ1-5, with D possibly matching TRBD1 (5 bases). Germline-derived CDR1 and CDR2 are MNHEY and SVGAGI. The V end lost 5 bases, the J end lost 2 bases, and 13 bases lay between the germline ends. This CDR3 is built from 15 residues. As DNA, the CDR3 is TGTGCCAGCAGTACCCTCGGGGGTGGCAATCAGCCCCAGCATTTT. Its translation is CASSTLGGGNQPQHF.

The rearrangement links TRBV4-2 to TRBJ2-2; weak D call: TRBD2 (6 bases). CDR1 and CDR2 (germline): LGHNA, YNFKEQ. The CDR3 extends over 17 amino acids. The V and J ends lost 4 bases and 6 bases respectively, with 21 bases between them. The CDR3 DNA follows: TGTGCCAGCAGCCCCCAAGGACCGGGCAGGGAGGCCGGGGAGCTGTTTTTT. It yields the protein CASSPQGPGREAGELFF.

This clone was detected only a few times. The V call is TRBV30, the J call TRBJ1-1; D is possibly TRBD1 (6 bases). This CDR3 has 14 amino acids. Trimming left V 8 bases short and J 0 bases short, with 16 bases between. Per germline, CDR1 GTSNPN and CDR2 SVGIG (reference sequence). The CDR3 nucleotides are TGTGCCAGTTCATCAGGGGCTGTGAACACTGAAGCTTTCTTT. This codes for CASSSGAVNTEAFF. Variable domain in full (rest from reference TRBV30 and TRBJ1-1): SQTIHQWPATLVQPVGSPLSLECTVEGTSNPNLYWYRQAAGRGLQLLFYSVGIGQISSEVPQNLSASRPQDRQFILSSKKLLLSDSGFYLCASSSGAVNTEAFFGQGTRLTVV.

CDR3: CASSLVGTSGRNEQFF. For the CDR3, the DNA is TGCGCCAGCAGCTTGGTTGGGACTAGCGGCCGAAATGAGCAGTTCTTC. This chain joins TRBV5-1 and TRBJ2-1; 11 bases are a match to TRBD2. Germline V gives CDR1 SGHRS, CDR2 YFSETQ. The V segment lost 0 bases and the J segment 7 bases; nucleotides outside the gene matches: 6. This CDR3 contains 16 residues. The variable domain in full, with the rest retrieved from reference TRBV5-1 and TRBJ2-1, is KAGVTQTPRYLIKTRGQQVTLSCSPISGHRSVSWYQQTPGQGLQFLFEYFSETQRNKGNFPGRFSGRQFSNSRSEMNVSTLELGDSALYLCASSLVGTSGRNEQFFGPGTRLTVL.

The J gene is TRBJ2-3, the V gene TRBV6-1; 9 nucleotides match TRBD2. Trimming took 10 bases from V and 1 from J; bases not matched to a gene: 6. Germline V gene sequence: CDR1 MNHNS, CDR2 SASEGT. The CDR3 contains 14 residues. The CDR3 DNA follows: TGTGCCACAAAGCGGGAGGAGGGCACAGATACGCAGTATTTT. Protein: CATKREEGTDTQYF.

The chain combines TRBV28 with TRBJ2-1; no firm D call. Trimming took off 3 bases at V and 4 bases at J, with 4 bases between the two ends. The germline V gene encodes CDR1 MDHEN and CDR2 SYDVKM. This CDR3 is built from 12 residues. CDR3 coding DNA: TGTGCCAGCAGTTTGCGGTACAATGAGCAGTTCTTC. Protein: CASSLRYNEQFF.

The V gene is TRBV6-1, the J gene TRBJ1-1; 7 bases line up with TRBD1. Germline loops: CDR1 MNHNS, CDR2 SASEGT. J was trimmed by 5 bases and V by 6 bases; bases with no gene match: 12. CDR3 length equals 15 residues. The CDR3 DNA follows: TGTGCCAGCAGCTCCCTCTCCGGGACAGCTACTGAAGCTTTCTTT. Protein product: CASSSLSGTATEAFF.

The genes are TRBV7-2 and TRBJ2-7; 9 nucleotides agree with TRBD1. The trim removed 5 bases at V and 3 bases at J, leaving 5 bases unmatched. Germline values: CDR1 SGHTA, CDR2 FQGNSA. The length of the CDR3 is 14 residues. Written as DNA, the CDR3 is TGTGCCAGCAGCCAGACAGGGGGGCGCTACGAGCAGTACTTC. This sequence encodes CASSQTGGRYEQYF. Variable domain in full (rest from reference TRBV7-2 and TRBJ2-7): GAGVSQSPSNKVTEKGKDVELRCDPISGHTALYWYRQSLGQGLEFLIYFQGNSAPDKSGLPSDRFSAERTGGSVSTLTIQRTQQEDSAVYLCASSQTGGRYEQYFGPGTRLTVT.

The chain recombines TRBV2 with TRBJ2-3; TRBD2 agrees at 10 bases. The length of the CDR3 is 14 residues. The V and J ends lost 9 bases and 1 base, in that order; junction bases with no gene match: 4. Germline lookup yields CDR1 SNHLY and CDR2 FYNNEI. The CDR3 spells CARTGTSGTDTQYF. CDR3 nucleotide sequence: TGTGCCAGAACCGGGACTAGCGGCACAGATACGCAGTATTTT.

This sequence joins TRBV5-4 and TRBJ1-1; the match to TRBD1 covers 11 bases. Per the germline V gene, CDR1 is SGHNT and CDR2 is YYREEE (reference sequence). The CDR3 length is 17 residues. J lost 3 bases, V lost 0 bases, and 7 bases had no gene match. The CDR3: CASSLGPGTGGHTEAFF. For the CDR3, the DNA is TGTGCCAGCAGCTTGGGTCCCGGGACAGGGGGTCACACTGAAGCTTTCTTT.

This chain joins TRBV27 and TRBJ1-2; D might be TRBD1 (6 bases). In germline, CDR1 is MNHEY, CDR2 SMNVEV (reference sequence). V shed 0 bases and J shed 5 bases, with 13 bases lying between them. This CDR3 contains 15 residues. The CDR3 nucleotides are TGTGCCAGCAGTTTATCTTCGGGGCAGGGGTATGGCTACACCTTC. It encodes CASSLSSGQGYGYTF.

The gene calls are TRBV15 and TRBJ2-1; no clear D gene. Trimming removed 1 base at V and 5 bases at J, with 12 bases between. This CDR3 is 15 amino acids long. Germline V gene lookup returns CDR1 LNHNV and CDR2 YYDKDF (reference sequence). CDR3 DNA: TGTGCCACCAGCAGAGGACAAACACTTGACAATGAGCAGTTCTTC. Translation: CATSRGQTLDNEQFF.